Sequencing of this TCR beta chain was carried out in a study of T cell repertoires in cytomegalovirus infection. In the study overall: Evidence of both CMV infection and a matching HLA type came from public TCR beta signatures. Study-wide points: Cumulative frequency (of public TCR beta family members) identified carriers of CMV plus the relevant HLA. Clonotypes of TCR beta that were HLA-C-restricted and CMV-specific dominated the ex vivo response.

This clonotype was observed at least ten times. Its antigen is as yet unknown. Germline assignment: CDR1 SNHLY and CDR2 FYNNEI. V was pared by 7 bases and J by 10 bases, with 11 bases between. The length of the CDR3 is 12 residues. TCRdb re-called the reads through MiXCR, storing one row per CDR3 protein. Counted here are about 140,000 distinct CDR3 sequences, 5.5% to 7% occurring once; the ten biggest clones make up more than 15%. This TCR was sampled from a human donor in good health (CMV status not recorded). Some clones in this sample may be carry-over from other donors' samples. This sequence joins TRBV2 and TRBJ1-6; unclear D gene. Sequencing was carried out using PBMCs. In DNA form, the CDR3 reads TGTGCCAGCACCTCCGAACACTCACCCCTCCACTTT. It codes for CASTSEHSPLHF.